This TCR beta chain was sequenced for a study of T-cell reconstitution after alpha-beta-depleted transplantation in children. The CDR3 consists of 15 residues. The germline V gene has CDR1 SGHTA and CDR2 FQGNSA. Trimming took 5 bases from V and 5 from J; bases not matched to a gene: 8. The TCRbeta library incorporated unique molecular identifiers. From the PCR reads, TCRdb called clonotypes with MiXCR, one entry per CDR3 protein. The repertoire holds approximately 980,000 distinct CDR3 sequences, with about 29% as singletons. This clonotype was observed a few times. Material: PBMCs, mostly from graft donor cells, obtained 360 days after TCRalphabeta/CD19-depleted stem cell transplant. The V call is TRBV7-2, the J call TRBJ2-2; TRBD1 matches 7 bases. The clonotype originates from a boy under three years old who had a stem cell transplant for SCID, so the T cells may come from the graft donor. Here the CDR3 reads CASSRQGSGTGELFF. The CDR3 nucleotides read TGTGCCAGCAGCCGACAGGGTTCGGGAACCGGGGAGCTGTTTTTT.